These 2 T cell receptor beta chains originate from one sample sequenced in a study of identical twins. MiXCR, run by TCRdb on the 5' RACE reads, gives a single entry per CDR3 protein. The sample has under 900,000 distinct CDR3 sequences, 15% to 20% seen once. The data were also submitted as part of a second study, on T cells expressing NK-cell markers.

The sequenced material came from PBMCs. The receptor set was obtained from a woman under 30 in good health.

This clonotype has ten or more counts. The chain joins TRBV10-3 to TRBJ2-1, with 7 bases that match TRBD2. With V trimmed by 6 bases and J by 0 bases, 2 bases remained unmatched. The CDR3 consists of 14 residues. Germline assignment: CDR1 ENHRY and CDR2 SYGVKD. CDR3 nucleotide sequence: TGTGCCATCAGCAGGACTAGCTCCTACAATGAGCAGTTCTTC. Protein: CAISRTSSYNEQFF.

The chain carries TRBV3-1 and TRBJ1-1, with 7 positions matching TRBD1. V gave up 1 base and J gave up 0 bases; unmatched junction bases: 2. There are 15 residues in the CDR3. The germline CDR1 and CDR2 sequences are LGHDT and YNNKEL (reference sequence). The CDR3, as DNA: TGTGCCAGCAGCCAAGCCACAGGGGTGAACACTGAAGCTTTCTTT. Its translation is CASSQATGVNTEAFF. Full variable domain (remainder filled in from reference TRBV3-1 and TRBJ1-1): DTAVSQTPKYLVTQMGNDKSIKCEQNLGHDTMYWYKQDSKKFLKIMFSYNNKELIINETVPNRFSPKSPDKAHLNLHINSLELGDSAVYFCASSQATGVNTEAFFGQGTRLTVV.